The 17 T cell receptor beta chains presented below share a single source sample, sequenced in a study of T cell responses to AZD1222 COVID-19 vaccine. Data came from immunoSEQ multiplex PCR; TCRdb stores just in-frame clones and leaves some out. The data contain roughly 100,000 clones, over 75% of them singletons. Sequencing was performed on peripheral blood, taken on day 0 of AZD1222 vaccination. The receptors were gathered from an adult in good health.

The J gene is TRBJ2-3, the V gene TRBV9; a weak D match, TRBD2 (6 bases). V was shortened by 5 bases and J by 9 bases, with 19 bases between the two germline ends. The CDR3 is made up of 14 amino acids. Germline V CDR1 and CDR2: SGDLS, YYNGEE. In nucleotides, the CDR3 is TGTGCCAGCAGGGCAGGGACTGCCGACGGGACGCAGTATTTT. It codes for CASRAGTADGTQYF.

The V call is TRBV28, the J call TRBJ1-6; no definite D call. Per germline, CDR1 MDHEN and CDR2 SYDVKM. The ends were cut back, 5 bases at V and 0 bases at J, with 5 bases in the middle. The CDR3 contains 14 residues. CDR3 nucleotide sequence: TGTGCCAGCAGTGGAGGCTCCTATAATTCACCCCTCCACTTT. Translation gives CASSGGSYNSPLHF.

V is TRBV28 and J is TRBJ1-5, with 7 bases matching TRBD1. V lost 5 bases and J lost 3; bases outside the gene matches: 10. The V gene's germline CDR1 is MDHEN and CDR2 SYDVKM. This CDR3 region has 16 residues. This CDR3 reads CASSQSGGRNNQPQHF. The CDR3 coding sequence is TGTGCCAGCAGTCAATCAGGGGGTCGAAACAATCAGCCCCAGCATTTT.

The V and J genes are TRBV3-1 (or the pseudogene TRBV3-2) and TRBJ1-1; tentatively, D is TRBD1 (6 bases). The length of the CDR3 is 13 residues. Trimming left V 7 bases short and J 6 bases short, with 15 bases between. The V gene's germline CDR1 is LGHDT and CDR2 YNNKEL (reference sequence). The DNA for the CDR3 is TGTGCCAGCACCTTGCTCGGGGGCTCTGAAGCTTTCTTT. Translating gives CASTLLGGSEAFF.

In DNA, the CDR3 is TGCGCCAGCAAGGCAGGGGGCGGCTATGGCTACACCTTC. It encodes CASKAGGGYGYTF. The chain carries TRBV10-2 and TRBJ1-2; 8 nucleotides align to TRBD1. The CDR3 runs 13 residues. From germline, CDR1 is WSHSY and CDR2 SAAADI. V was pared by 7 bases and J by 4 bases, with 5 bases of the junction left unmatched.

The V call is TRBV29-1, the J call TRBJ2-7; perhaps D is TRBD1 or TRBD2 (6 bases each). Germline-derived CDR1 and CDR2 are SQVTM and ANQGSEA. The ends were cut back, 6 bases at V and 8 bases at J, with 17 bases in the middle. This CDR3 spans 12 amino acids. CDR3 sequence reads: CSVHNQGGKQYF. The CDR3 DNA follows: TGCAGCGTCCACAACCAAGGGGGGAAGCAGTACTTC.

The chain employs TRBV15 and TRBJ2-3; the D gene is possibly TRBD1 (6 bases). V lost 0 bases to trimming and J lost 5 bases, with 12 bases between them. Germline V lookup: CDR1 LNHNV, CDR2 YYDKDF (reference sequence). CDR3 size: 15 residues. The CDR3 DNA reads as TGTGCCACCAGCAGAGATTTAAGGGGGATAGATACGCAGTATTTT. Amino acid sequence: CATSRDLRGIDTQYF.

CDR3 nucleotide sequence: TGTGCCAGCAGTTTAAGTGGACGTCAGCCCCAGCATTTT. The encoded protein is CASSLSGRQPQHF. The V call is TRBV28, the J call TRBJ1-5; D uncertain. Trimming pared 2 bases from V and 6 bases from J, leaving 8 bases between. CDR1 MDHEN and CDR2 SYDVKM come from the germline V gene. This CDR3 has 13 amino acids.

The rearrangement links TRBV24-1 to TRBJ2-3; 7 positions match TRBD1. This CDR3 is built from 12 residues. The V and J ends lost 4 bases and 10 bases, in that order; junction bases with no gene match: 4. Per germline, CDR1 KGHDR and CDR2 SFDVKD. Written as DNA, the CDR3 is TGTGCCACCAGTGACCCTACAGGGGCGCAGTATTTT. It is translated as CATSDPTGAQYF.

This chain joins TRBV28 and TRBJ1-1; no clear D. CDR3 length: 14 amino acids. CDR1 and CDR2 (germline): MDHEN, SYDVKM. V was shortened by 2 bases and J by 7 bases, with 14 bases between the two germline ends. CDR3 loop: CASSLTSGRSEAFF. In DNA form, the CDR3 reads TGTGCCAGCAGTTTAACCTCCGGCAGGAGTGAAGCTTTCTTT.

V usage is TRBV11-2 and J usage is TRBJ1-3, with D perhaps matching TRBD1 (5 bases). The germline V gene has CDR1 SGHAT and CDR2 FQNNGV. The V end was cut by 1 base, the J end by 2 bases, with 15 bases between. The length of the CDR3 is 17 residues. The DNA of the CDR3 is TGTGCCAGCAGCTTAGGGGGACGCAGGGTTGCTGGAAACACCATATATTTT. Translating gives CASSLGGRRVAGNTIYF.

The V and J genes are TRBV7-2 and TRBJ2-2; TRBD1 or TRBD2 may be the D gene (5 bases each). Germline CDR1 reads SGHTA; CDR2 reads FQGNSA. This CDR3 region has 15 residues. V gave up 5 bases and J gave up 7 bases, with 17 bases separating them. CDR3 loop: CASSPGMVRDGELFF. CDR3 bases: TGTGCCAGCAGCCCAGGGATGGTTCGGGACGGGGAGCTGTTTTTT.

The CDR3 DNA sequence: TGCGCCAGCAGCTTGGGCCCCCAGGGGGCTGGGGCCAACGTCCTGACTTTC. The encoded protein is CASSLGPQGAGANVLTF. This sequence joins TRBV5-1 and TRBJ2-6; TRBD1 aligns across 7 bases. The CDR3 has 17 residues. Per germline, CDR1 SGHRS and CDR2 YFSETQ. V shed 0 bases and J 2 bases; nucleotides not matched to a gene: 5.

The chain uses TRBV7-2 and TRBJ2-1; 13 bases are a match to TRBD2. This CDR3 region has 17 residues. The junction had 14 bases not matched to a gene; V was cut back by 5 bases and J by 10 bases. The germline gives CDR1 SGHTA, CDR2 FQGNSA. The CDR3 here is CASSQLEPGLAGIEQFF. CDR3 coding DNA: TGTGCCAGCAGCCAACTCGAACCGGGACTAGCGGGGATCGAGCAGTTCTTC.

The rearrangement uses TRBV27 and TRBJ1-2, with TRBD1 identical over 7 bases. The CDR3 has 14 residues. The V and J ends lost 5 bases and 2 bases, in that order; junction bases with no gene match: 5. Germline CDR1 reads MNHEY; CDR2 reads SMNVEV (reference sequence). This chain's CDR3 is CASSLTGLNYGYTF. In nucleotides, the CDR3 is TGTGCCAGCAGTCTGACAGGGCTAAACTATGGCTACACCTTC.

This clone was seen a few times. The V and J genes are TRBV7-9 and TRBJ2-2; tentative D call: TRBD2 (6 bases). This CDR3 has 16 residues. Germline V gives CDR1 SEHNR, CDR2 FQNEAQ (reference sequence). Deletions cut 7 bases from V and 6 bases from J, with 21 bases between. DNA of the CDR3: TGTGCCAGCACCCCAACGGCGGGGCATAGTGCCGGGGAGCTGTTTTTT. Its protein product is CASTPTAGHSAGELFF. Using reference TRBV7-9 and TRBJ2-2 for the parts outside the CDR3, the full variable domain is DTGVSQNPRHKITKRGQNVTFRCDPISEHNRLYWYRQTLGQGPEFLTYFQNEAQLEKSRLLSDRFSAERPKGSFSTLEIQRTEQGDSAMYLCASTPTAGHSAGELFFGEGSRLTVL.

The chain couples TRBV7-9 to TRBJ2-3; TRBD2 matches 8 bases. Trimming cost V 4 bases and J 1 base; bases outside gene matches: 10. The germline gives CDR1 SEHNR, CDR2 FQNEAQ (reference sequence). The CDR3 has 17 amino acids. CDR3: CASSWEDSGARTDTQYF. The CDR3 DNA reads TGTGCCAGCAGCTGGGAGGATAGCGGGGCCCGCACAGATACGCAGTATTTT.